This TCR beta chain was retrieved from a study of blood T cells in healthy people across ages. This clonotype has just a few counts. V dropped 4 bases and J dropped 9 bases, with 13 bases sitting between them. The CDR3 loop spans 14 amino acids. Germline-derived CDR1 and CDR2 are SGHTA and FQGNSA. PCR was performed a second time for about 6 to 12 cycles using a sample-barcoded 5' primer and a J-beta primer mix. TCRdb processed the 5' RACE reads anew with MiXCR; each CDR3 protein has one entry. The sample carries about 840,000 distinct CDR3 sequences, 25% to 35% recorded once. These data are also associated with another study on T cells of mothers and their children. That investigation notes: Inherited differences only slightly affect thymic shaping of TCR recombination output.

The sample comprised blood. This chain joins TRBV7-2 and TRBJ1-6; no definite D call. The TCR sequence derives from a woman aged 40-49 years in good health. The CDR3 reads CASSSTSLGSPLHF. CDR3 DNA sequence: TGTGCCAGCAGCTCCACATCTTTAGGTTCACCCCTCCACTTT.